Below, 27 T cell receptor beta chains from the same sample are listed, as sequenced in a study of blood T cell repertoires in COVID-19. Assay used: immunoSEQ multiplex PCR; TCRdb lists only in-frame clones, some missing. The sample holds around 200,000 clones; 87% are singletons and the top ten take approximately 6.2%. Specimen: peripheral blood. The source of these receptors is a man aged 55 to 69 who had recovered from COVID-19.

CDR3 sequence: CASSPLGGARSEKLFF. The DNA for the CDR3 is TGTGCCAGCAGTCCTCTGGGGGGAGCAAGGAGTGAAAAACTGTTTTTT. The rearrangement links TRBV28 to TRBJ1-4; D is possibly TRBD1 (5 bases). This CDR3 is built from 16 residues. CDR1 and CDR2 from the germline V gene are MDHEN and SYDVKM. The V gene lost 5 bases and the J gene lost 7 bases, with 20 bases spanning the gap.

The chain carries TRBV29-1 and TRBJ1-2; the D is unclear. The CDR3 sequence is 11 residues long. The V gene's germline CDR1 is SQVTM and CDR2 ANQGSEA. The V end lost 3 bases, the J end lost 4 bases, and 6 bases lay between the germline ends. The DNA for the CDR3 is TGCAGCGTTGAGGTCGGCTATGGCTACACCTTC. Translated, it gives CSVEVGYGYTF.

About this clone itself: The junction and the germline gene differ at one end; a read error may be behind it. This chain uses TRBV5-6 with TRBJ1-2, with 11 bases matching TRBD1. The CDR3 runs 15 residues. Germline CDR1 is SGHDT and CDR2 is YYEEEE. CDR3 loop: CASSLGTGGFYGYTF. Here the CDR3 DNA reads TGTGCCAGCAGTTTGGGGACAGGGGGGTTCTATGGCTACACCTTC.

This chain uses TRBV7-3 with TRBJ2-2, with D possibly being TRBD1 (6 bases). The V gene's germline CDR1 is SGHTA and CDR2 FQGTGA. Trimming left V 6 bases short and J 1 base short, with 9 bases between. CDR3 length: 14 amino acids. The CDR3 DNA is TGTGCCAGCAGTTCGACAGGGAACACCGGGGAGCTGTTTTTT. As protein: CASSSTGNTGELFF.

The chain recombines TRBV27 with TRBJ1-6; D ambiguous. Germline values: CDR1 MNHEY, CDR2 SMNVEV (reference sequence). There are 13 residues in the CDR3. Trimming pared 6 bases from V and 6 bases from J, leaving 9 bases between. For the CDR3, the DNA is TGTGCCAGCAGGGGCCCACCTAATTCACCCCTCCACTTT. Protein product: CASRGPPNSPLHF.

The gene calls are TRBV18 and TRBJ2-2; the match to TRBD1 covers 7 bases. The CDR3 is 16 amino acids. Germline values: CDR1 KGHSH, CDR2 LQKENI. The V segment lost 5 bases and the J segment 0 bases; nucleotides outside the gene matches: 6. The CDR3 sequence is CASSSYRGTNTGELFF. In DNA, the CDR3 is TGTGCCAGCTCATCCTACAGGGGTACGAACACCGGGGAGCTGTTTTTT.

The chain links TRBV5-4 to TRBJ1-4; D unclear. CDR3 length: 14 residues. Trimming removed 0 bases at V and 8 bases at J, with 11 bases between. Looked up from germline, CDR1 is SGHNT and CDR2 is YYREEE (reference sequence). For the CDR3, the DNA is TGTGCCAGCAGCTTGGGAGCCCCCGGGGAAAAACTGTTTTTT. This translates into CASSLGAPGEKLFF.

V usage is TRBV6-2 or TRBV6-3 and J usage is TRBJ1-6; 8 bases map to TRBD1. V dropped 2 bases and J dropped 8; count of bases not matched to a gene: 17. CDR3 length equals 19 residues. Looked up from germline, CDR1 is MNHEY and CDR2 is SVGEGT. The DNA of the CDR3 is TGTGCCAGCAGTTACGACTCGTCTACCGGACAGGGATGGGATTCACCCCTCCACTTT. Translated: CASSYDSSTGQGWDSPLHF.

The chain employs TRBV10-2 and TRBJ2-5; TRBD1 is a possible D gene (6 bases). This CDR3 region has 13 residues. The germline gives CDR1 WSHSY, CDR2 SAAADI. The V end lost 1 base, the J end lost 3 bases, and 6 bases lay between the germline ends. CDR3 sequence reads: CASSEYREETQYF. DNA for the CDR3: TGCGCCAGCAGTGAGTACAGGGAAGAGACCCAGTACTTC.

The chain employs TRBV28 and TRBJ2-7; 8 bases agree with TRBD1. This CDR3 comprises 14 residues. Germline V gene sequence: CDR1 MDHEN, CDR2 SYDVKM. V was clipped by 3 bases and J by 4 bases; unmatched bases: 5. The CDR3 nucleotides read TGTGCCAGCAGTTTGGACAGGGTGGTTTACGAGCAGTACTTC. Translation gives CASSLDRVVYEQYF.

The chain has TRBV30 and TRBJ1-2; the D gene is possibly TRBD1 (5 bases). Deletions cut 2 bases from V and 8 bases from J, with 15 bases between. The CDR3 is made up of 13 amino acids. Looked up from germline, CDR1 is GTSNPN and CDR2 is SVGIG (reference sequence). This CDR3 is CAWSIEQVGGYTF. Written as DNA, the CDR3 is TGTGCCTGGAGTATCGAACAGGTTGGCGGCTACACCTTC.

The chain joins TRBV4-2 to TRBJ1-1, with D possibly TRBD1 on 5 matching bases. The V and J ends lost 1 base and 4 bases respectively, with 10 bases between them. The CDR3 is made up of 14 amino acids. CDR1 is LGHNA and CDR2 is YNFKEQ in the germline V gene. In nucleotides, the CDR3 is TGTGCCAGCAGCCAAGGTAAGGGGATCACTGAAGCTTTCTTT. Translated, it gives CASSQGKGITEAFF.

V gene TRBV28 combines with J gene TRBJ2-7, with D possibly matching TRBD2 (6 bases). V lost 10 bases and J 1 base, leaving 14 bases between the germline ends. CDR3 size: 13 residues. Germline V gives CDR1 MDHEN, CDR2 SYDVKM. In DNA, the CDR3 is TGTGCCACCGAAGGGACTTCGTCCTACGAGCAGTACTTC. This encodes CATEGTSSYEQYF. Supplemented by reference TRBV28 and TRBJ2-7, the full variable domain reads DVKVTQSSRYLVKRTGEKVFLECVQDMDHENMFWYRQDPGLGLRLIYFSYDVKMKEKGDIPEGYSVSREKKERFSLILESASTNQTSMYLCATEGTSSYEQYFGPGTRLTVT.

The V and J genes are TRBV6-5 and TRBJ1-1; D remains unclear. The CDR3 is 14 residues long. In germline, CDR1 is MNHEY, CDR2 SVGAGI. V was clipped by 9 bases and J by 5 bases, with 19 bases between them. CDR3 amino acids: CASRSGEAGTEAFF. In DNA form, the CDR3 reads TGTGCCAGTCGCTCCGGGGAAGCGGGAACTGAAGCTTTCTTT.

The chain couples TRBV6-5 to TRBJ1-2, with D maybe TRBD1 (6 bases). Germline V lookup: CDR1 MNHEY, CDR2 SVGAGI. V was cut by 2 bases and J by 4 bases, with 8 bases left in between. The length of the CDR3 is 13 residues. CDR3 region: CASSYQGSYGYTF. CDR3 nucleotide sequence: TGTGCCAGCAGTTACCAGGGGTCCTATGGCTACACCTTC.

The chain carries TRBV21-1 and TRBJ2-7; the table's D call TRBD1 went unverified against the DNA. TRBV21-1 is marked as a pseudogene. This CDR3 contains 16 residues. The CDR3 region is CASTPAMGTGNYEQYF. CDR3 in DNA: TGTGCCAGCACCCCCGCAATGGGGACAGGGAACTACGAGCAGTACTTC.

The rearrangement joins TRBV12-3 or TRBV12-4 to TRBJ2-7; D unclear. The CDR3 has 12 residues. Trimming removed 3 bases from V and 2 bases from J, with 5 bases in between. The CDR3 DNA is TGTGCCAGCAGTTTTTATGCCTACGAGCAGTACTTC. Translated: CASSFYAYEQYF.

The rearrangement joins TRBV28 to TRBJ1-4, with a weak D call TRBD1 (5 bases). V lost 5 bases to trimming and J lost 7 bases, with 17 bases between them. There are 15 residues in the CDR3. CDR1 and CDR2 (germline): MDHEN, SYDVKM. The CDR3 DNA follows: TGTGCCAGCAGTGCCTCCAGTCCGGGGGTTGAAAAACTGTTTTTT. This encodes CASSASSPGVEKLFF.

The chain links TRBV7-3 to TRBJ1-2; TRBD1 matches at 8 bases. Trimming removed 8 bases from V and 4 bases from J; junction bases left unmatched: 12. This CDR3 has 15 residues. The germline V gene encodes CDR1 SGHTA and CDR2 FQGTGA. The CDR3 spells CASSLDQGATYGYTF. The CDR3, as DNA: TGTGCCAGCTCGTTGGACCAGGGGGCCACCTATGGCTACACCTTC.

This rearrangement joins TRBV2 to TRBJ1-5; TRBD1 matches at 9 bases. This CDR3 is 14 amino acids long. Losses at the gene ends were 5 bases for V and 7 bases for J; bases not matched to a gene: 6. Germline V lookup: CDR1 SNHLY, CDR2 FYNNEI. In nucleotides, the CDR3 is TGTGCCAGCAGTAGCCGGGACAGGGTGCAGCCCCAGCATTTT. It yields the protein CASSSRDRVQPQHF.

This clone was found once. The V gene is TRBV18, the J gene TRBJ2-3; possible D gene TRBD1, 6 bases. Germline V CDR1 and CDR2: KGHSH, LQKENI. V shed 6 bases and J shed 0 bases, with 16 bases lying between them. The CDR3 runs to 16 residues. This chain's CDR3 is CASSFRDTTSTDTQYF. DNA for the CDR3: TGTGCCAGCTCGTTCCGGGACACAACTAGCACAGATACGCAGTATTTT.

The rearrangement joins TRBV29-1 to TRBJ1-2; D might be TRBD1 (6 bases). Germline CDR1 SQVTM, CDR2 ANQGSEA. V lost 1 base to trimming and J lost 6 bases, with 12 bases between them. The CDR3 sequence is 13 residues long. The CDR3 reads CSVEVVRGHGYTF. The CDR3 DNA is TGCAGCGTTGAAGTAGTCAGGGGTCATGGCTACACCTTC.

The gene calls are TRBV27 and TRBJ2-1; perhaps TRBD1 as D (5 bases). Germline V gene sequence: CDR1 MNHEY, CDR2 SMNVEV (reference sequence). This CDR3 is 14 amino acids long. Trimming took 8 bases from V and 1 from J, leaving 12 bases between them. The CDR3, as DNA: TGTGCCAGCTCAACAGGACATTCCTACAATGAGCAGTTCTTC. It codes for CASSTGHSYNEQFF.

This clone appeared a few times. The gene calls are TRBV20-1 and TRBJ1-4; the D gene is possibly TRBD1 (5 bases). Per germline, CDR1 DFQATT and CDR2 SNEGSKA (reference sequence). The CDR3 runs to 15 residues. V was cut by 3 bases and J by 5 bases, with 16 bases left in between. CDR3 amino acids: CSASRGAGANEKLFF. The CDR3 DNA sequence: TGCAGTGCTAGTAGGGGTGCAGGCGCGAATGAAAAACTGTTTTTT.

This clone was seen once. The chain links TRBV19 to TRBJ1-4; 9 positions match TRBD1. Unmatched junction bases numbered 1, after V lost 3 bases and J lost 5 bases. Germline lookup yields CDR1 LNHDA and CDR2 SQIVND (reference sequence). This CDR3 has 14 amino acids. The CDR3 DNA sequence: TGTGCCAGTAGTATCACAGGGGGCAATGAAAAACTGTTTTTT. This gives the protein CASSITGGNEKLFF.

The chain uses TRBV4-3 and TRBJ1-2; 9 bases are shared with TRBD1. The CDR3 consists of 15 residues. J lost 5 bases, V lost 3 bases, and 7 bases had no gene match. The germline V gene has CDR1 LGHNA and CDR2 YSLEER. The CDR3 spells CASSHDGTGLYGYTF. The CDR3 DNA follows: TGCGCCAGCAGCCATGACGGGACAGGGCTGTATGGCTACACCTTC.

The sample holds one count of this clone. The chain has TRBV9 and TRBJ1-2; D gene ambiguous. Looked up from germline, CDR1 is SGDLS and CDR2 is YYNGEE. There are 13 residues in the CDR3. Trimming shortened V by 0 bases and J by 2 bases, and 5 bases separated the two germline ends. The CDR3 loop reads CASSVVTNYGYTF. The CDR3, as DNA: TGTGCCAGCAGCGTAGTAACAAACTATGGCTACACCTTC.